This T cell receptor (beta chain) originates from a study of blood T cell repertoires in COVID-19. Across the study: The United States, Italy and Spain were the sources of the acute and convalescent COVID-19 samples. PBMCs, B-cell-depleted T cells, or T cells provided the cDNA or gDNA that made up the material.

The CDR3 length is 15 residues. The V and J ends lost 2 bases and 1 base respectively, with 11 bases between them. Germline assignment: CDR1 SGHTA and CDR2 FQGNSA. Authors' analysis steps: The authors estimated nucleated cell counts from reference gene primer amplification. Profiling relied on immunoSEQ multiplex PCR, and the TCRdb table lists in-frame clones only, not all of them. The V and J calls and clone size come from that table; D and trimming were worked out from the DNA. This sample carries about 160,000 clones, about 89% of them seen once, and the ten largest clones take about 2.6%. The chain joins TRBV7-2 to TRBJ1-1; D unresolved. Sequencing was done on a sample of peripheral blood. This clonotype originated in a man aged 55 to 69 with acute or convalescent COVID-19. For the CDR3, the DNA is TGTGCCAGCAGCTTATTCTCTGAGGGGAACACTGAAGCTTTCTTT. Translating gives CASSLFSEGNTEAFF. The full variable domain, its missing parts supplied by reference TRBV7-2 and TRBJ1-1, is GAGVSQSPSNKVTEKGKDVELRCDPISGHTALYWYRQSLGQGLEFLIYFQGNSAPDKSGLPSDRFSAERTGGSVSTLTIQRTQQEDSAVYLCASSLFSEGNTEAFFGQGTRLTVV.